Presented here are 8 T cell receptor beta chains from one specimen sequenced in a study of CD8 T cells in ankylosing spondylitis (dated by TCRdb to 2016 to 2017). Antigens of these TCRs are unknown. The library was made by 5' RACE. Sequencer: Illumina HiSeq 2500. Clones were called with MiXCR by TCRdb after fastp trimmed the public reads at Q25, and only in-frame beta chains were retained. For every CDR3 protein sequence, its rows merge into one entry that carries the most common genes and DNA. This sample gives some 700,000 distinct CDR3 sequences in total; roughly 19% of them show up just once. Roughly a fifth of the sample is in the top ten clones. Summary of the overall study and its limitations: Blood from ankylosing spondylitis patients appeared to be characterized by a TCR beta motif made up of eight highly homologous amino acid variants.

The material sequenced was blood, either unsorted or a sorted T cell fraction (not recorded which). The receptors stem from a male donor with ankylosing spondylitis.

CDR3: CASSPPRLASTDTQYF. CDR3 DNA sequence: TGTGCCAGCAGCCCCCCCCGGCTAGCGTCGACAGATACGCAGTATTTT. The J gene is TRBJ2-3, the V gene TRBV11-2, with TRBD2 as a possible D gene (6 bases). The CDR3 runs 16 residues. The V end was cut by 5 bases, the J end by 3 bases, with 18 bases between. Germline V gene sequence: CDR1 SGHAT, CDR2 FQNNGV. Using reference TRBV11-2 and TRBJ2-3 for the parts outside the CDR3, the full variable domain is EAGVAQSPRYKIIEKRQSVAFWCNPISGHATLYWYQQILGQGPKLLIQFQNNGVVDDSQLPKDRFSAERLKGVDSTLKIQPAKLEDSAVYLCASSPPRLASTDTQYFGPGTRLTVL.

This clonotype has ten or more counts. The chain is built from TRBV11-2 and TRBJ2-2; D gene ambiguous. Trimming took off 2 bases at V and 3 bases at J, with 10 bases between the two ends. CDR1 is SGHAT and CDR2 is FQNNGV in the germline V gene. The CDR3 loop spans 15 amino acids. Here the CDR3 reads CASSLSRADTGELFF. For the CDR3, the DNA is TGTGCCAGCAGCTTAAGCCGGGCGGACACCGGGGAGCTGTTTTTT.

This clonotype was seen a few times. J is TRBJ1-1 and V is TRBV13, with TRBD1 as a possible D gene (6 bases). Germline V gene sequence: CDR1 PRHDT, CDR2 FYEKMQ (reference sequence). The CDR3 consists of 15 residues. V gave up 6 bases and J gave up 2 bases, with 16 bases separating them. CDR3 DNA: TGTGCCAGCAGGCACACTCAGGGGTTAAACACTGAAGCTTTCTTT. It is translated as CASRHTQGLNTEAFF.

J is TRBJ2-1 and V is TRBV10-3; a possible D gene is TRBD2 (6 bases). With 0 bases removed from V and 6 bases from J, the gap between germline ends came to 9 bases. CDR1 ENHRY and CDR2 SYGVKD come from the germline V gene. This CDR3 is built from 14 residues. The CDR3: CAISESPGGNEQFF. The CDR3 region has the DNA TGTGCCATCAGTGAGTCGCCCGGGGGCAATGAGCAGTTCTTC.

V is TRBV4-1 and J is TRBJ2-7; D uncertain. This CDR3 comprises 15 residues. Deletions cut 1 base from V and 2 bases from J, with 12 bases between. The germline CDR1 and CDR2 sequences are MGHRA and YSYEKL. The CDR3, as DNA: TGCGCCAGCAGCCAAGGGAACGAAAGAGCCTACGAGCAGTACTTC. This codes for CASSQGNERAYEQYF.

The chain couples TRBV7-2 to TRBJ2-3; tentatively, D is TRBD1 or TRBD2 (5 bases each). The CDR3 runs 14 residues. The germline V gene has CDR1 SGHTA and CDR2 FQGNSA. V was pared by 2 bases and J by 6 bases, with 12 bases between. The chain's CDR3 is CASSLLGTVDTQYF. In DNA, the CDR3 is TGTGCCAGCAGCTTACTCGGGACCGTTGATACGCAGTATTTT.

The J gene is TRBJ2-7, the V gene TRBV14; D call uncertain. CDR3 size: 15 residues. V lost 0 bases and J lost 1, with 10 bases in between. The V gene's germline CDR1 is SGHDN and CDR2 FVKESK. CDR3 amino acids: CASSQDWVRSYEQYF. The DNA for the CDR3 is TGTGCCAGCAGCCAAGATTGGGTCAGGTCCTACGAGCAGTACTTC.

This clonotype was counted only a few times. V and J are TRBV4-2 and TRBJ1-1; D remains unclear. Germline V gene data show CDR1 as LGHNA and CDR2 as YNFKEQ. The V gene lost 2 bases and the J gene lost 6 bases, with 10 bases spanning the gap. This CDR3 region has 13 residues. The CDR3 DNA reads TGTGCCAGCAGCCAACCCGAAGGAGCTGAAGCTTTCTTT. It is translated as CASSQPEGAEAFF.